The clone carrying this TCR beta chain was observed a few times. Under 3 months was the duration of disease in ophthalmopathy patients, who also had a Clinical Activity Score of at least 3 and a NOSPECS grade of at least 4. In making diagnoses, clinical symptoms, serum thyroxine and TRAb, thyroid ultrasound and orbital computed tomography were all used. The PBMCs had their origin in 10 ml of fresh peripheral blood. RNA transcripts were the template for amplifying TCR beta CDR3 regions. RT-PCR in the first round (using the HTBI primer set) targeted the TCR CDR3. MiXCR, applied by TCRdb to the multiplex PCR reads, yields one record per CDR3 protein. The sample shows around 690,000 distinct CDR3 sequences, around 20% of them seen only once. These data belong to a study of T cells in Graves' hyperthyroidism and ophthalmopathy. The CDR3 sequence is 15 residues long. Germline V gene sequence: CDR1 MNHNS, CDR2 SASEGT. V was clipped by 4 bases and J by 5 bases; unmatched bases: 8.

This TCR was recovered from a man aged 25 to 45 with Graves' ophthalmopathy. Sequencing was carried out using blood. This chain connects TRBV6-1 to TRBJ1-1, with TRBD1 matching over 9 bases. The CDR3 nucleotides are TGTGCCAGCAGTGTGCGGACAGGGGTAGGAACTGAAGCTTTCTTT. Its translation is CASSVRTGVGTEAFF.